This entry concerns a single T cell receptor (beta chain). What it recognizes is unknown. Library construction for TCR beta used iRepertoire HTBI primers and Arm-PCR of CDR3 regions. Each CDR3 protein gets one entry after TCRdb re-called the multiplex PCR reads with MiXCR. Here the sample spans more than 400,000 distinct CDR3 sequences, under 20% being singletons. This sample is drawn from a study of regulatory T cells in long-lasting Graves disease. Per the germline V gene, CDR1 is SGHAT and CDR2 is FQNNGV. This CDR3 contains 16 residues. The trim removed 5 bases at V and 3 bases at J, leaving 7 bases unmatched. Study outcomes and limitations: Lower TCR diversity characterized persistent Graves' patients relative to newly diagnosed patients.

Indicated time point: newly diagnosed GD, antithyroid drugs for less than 3 months. PBMCs provided the RNA from which the TCR library was made. These data were also filed under a second study, of T cells in Graves' hyperthyroidism and ophthalmopathy.

The TCR comes from a man aged 40-55 years with Graves disease. The V call is TRBV11-2, the J call TRBJ2-7; 13 nucleotides agree with TRBD2. Sequences were derived from peripheral blood mononuclear cells (PBMCs), sampled at new diagnosis, from a patient treated with antithyroid drugs. The CDR3 is CASSGRTSGRIYEQYF. The CDR3 DNA follows: TGTGCCAGCAGCGGGAGGACTAGCGGGAGAATCTACGAGCAGTACTTC.